Listed here are 29 T cell receptor beta chains from one sample, sequenced in a study of cytomegalovirus exposure and HLA in healthy donors. The primer mix had 60 Vbeta and 13 Jbeta primers. The table came from immunoSEQ multiplex PCR; TCRdb's copy has only in-frame clones and leaves some out. The sample lists some 150,000 clones, roughly 79% seen once, with 2.5% to 3% in the top ten. Sequences were obtained from PBMCs. These receptors were collected from a male donor in good health and CMV-seronegative.

CDR3 sequence reads: CASSQPTSGRGNEQFF. In nucleotides, the CDR3 is TGCGCCAGCAGCCAGCCGACTAGCGGGAGAGGTAATGAGCAGTTCTTC. The rearrangement uses TRBV4-1 and TRBJ2-1; 12 nucleotides agree with TRBD2. The CDR3 is 16 residues long. Looked up from germline, CDR1 is MGHRA and CDR2 is YSYEKL. V lost 3 bases and J lost 7; bases outside the gene matches: 7.

CDR3 protein: CASNEGGRDNGEETQYF. CDR3 nucleotide sequence: TGTGCCAGCAATGAGGGGGGGCGGGACAACGGGGAAGAGACCCAGTACTTC. This chain links TRBV6-1 with TRBJ2-5; D might be TRBD2 (7 bases). CDR3 length: 17 residues. V lost 7 bases and J 3 bases, leaving 24 bases between the germline ends. Germline V gene data show CDR1 as MNHNS and CDR2 as SASEGT.

The V gene is TRBV30, the J gene TRBJ1-2, with 8 bases that match TRBD1. Trimming at V came to 0 bases and at J to 7 bases, leaving 7 bases not matched to a gene. This CDR3 spans 14 amino acids. CDR1 is GTSNPN, CDR2 SVGIG, per germline (reference sequence). CDR3 in DNA: TGTGCCTGGAGTGTACATCAGGGGGCGGGTGGCTACACCTTC. Protein: CAWSVHQGAGGYTF. The whole variable domain, remainder taken from reference TRBV30 and TRBJ1-2, is SQTIHQWPATLVQPVGSPLSLECTVEGTSNPNLYWYRQAAGRGLQLLFYSVGIGQISSEVPQNLSASRPQDRQFILSSKKLLLSDSGFYLCAWSVHQGAGGYTFGSGTRLTVV.

CDR3: CATSRKSGGRMNEQFF. The CDR3 nucleotides are TGTGCCACCAGCAGGAAGTCTGGGGGCAGAATGAATGAGCAGTTCTTC. The rearrangement uses TRBV15 and TRBJ2-1, with TRBD1 as a possible D gene (6 bases). Germline values: CDR1 LNHNV, CDR2 YYDKDF (reference sequence). The CDR3 loop spans 16 amino acids. The ends were cut back, 3 bases at V and 7 bases at J, with 19 bases in the middle.

The chain employs TRBV4-3 and TRBJ1-6; maybe TRBD1 (6 bases). V dropped 2 bases and J dropped 10 bases, with 15 bases sitting between them. Germline CDR1 reads LGHNA; CDR2 reads YSLEER. This CDR3 has 15 amino acids. DNA of the CDR3: TGCGCCAGCAGCCAAATGACAGGCGGGGGATCACCCCTCCACTTT. As protein: CASSQMTGGGSPLHF.

This chain joins TRBV7-3 and TRBJ2-3; D might be TRBD2 (6 bases). With 2 bases removed from V and 1 base from J, the gap between germline ends came to 7 bases. This CDR3 is 14 amino acids long. Germline values: CDR1 SGHTA, CDR2 FQGTGA. For the CDR3, the DNA is TGTGCCAGCAGCTTATGGGGGGGCACAGATACGCAGTATTTT. This translates into CASSLWGGTDTQYF.

Worth noting for this clone: One junction end does not reproduce the germline sequence, and a read error may be involved. The CDR3 bases are TGTGCTAGCAGCTTATTTAGCGGGGGGGCCTCGTACAATGAGCAGTTCTTC. Its protein product is CASSLFSGGASYNEQFF. The V and J genes are TRBV7-7 and TRBJ2-1; 11 bases are shared with TRBD2. The CDR3 is made up of 17 amino acids. Looked up from germline, CDR1 is SSHAT and CDR2 is FNYEAQ (reference sequence).

This chain links TRBV19 with TRBJ2-7; TRBD2 might be the D (6 bases). CDR1 and CDR2 (germline): LNHDA, SQIVND (reference sequence). This CDR3 region has 15 residues. Trimming stripped 3 bases from V and 7 bases from J, with 19 bases between. This CDR3 reads CASSIAGRSLLEQYF. CDR3 nucleotides: TGTGCCAGTAGTATTGCGGGGCGTAGTCTGTTGGAGCAGTACTTC.

A word on this clone: Different DNA sequences within this sample yield the same CDR3. The rearrangement links TRBV9 to TRBJ1-3, with D hard to call. The CDR3 is made up of 15 amino acids. With 0 bases removed from V and 0 bases from J, the gap between germline ends came to 7 bases. Per the germline V gene, CDR1 is SGDLS and CDR2 is YYNGEE. The CDR3 DNA reads TGTGCCAGCAGCGTAGACGGGAACTCTGGAAACACCATATATTTT. It encodes CASSVDGNSGNTIYF. The whole variable domain, remainder taken from reference TRBV9 and TRBJ1-3, is DSGVTQTPKHLITATGQRVTLRCSPRSGDLSVYWYQQSLDQGLQFLIQYYNGEERAKGNILERFSAQQFPDLHSELNLSSLELGDSALYFCASSVDGNSGNTIYFGEGSWLTVV.

This sequence joins TRBV4-3 and TRBJ1-2; possibly TRBD1 for D (5 bases). CDR1 and CDR2 from the germline V gene are LGHNA and YSLEER. CDR3 length equals 14 residues. The V end was cut by 0 bases, the J end by 0 bases, with 5 bases between. The CDR3 nucleotides are TGCGCCAGCAGCCAAGACAGGGCTAACTATGGCTACACCTTC. It translates to CASSQDRANYGYTF.

This clone was seen more than once but under ten times. J is TRBJ2-2 and V is TRBV6-4; weak D call: TRBD1 (6 bases). Per the germline V gene, CDR1 is MRHNA and CDR2 is SNTAGT. CDR3 length: 15 residues. V lost 8 bases and J 3 bases, leaving 16 bases between the germline ends. Here the CDR3 reads CASSSGQTDTGELFF. DNA of the CDR3: TGTGCCAGCTCCTCAGGACAGACCGACACCGGGGAGCTGTTTTTT.

The chain uses TRBV7-6 and TRBJ2-7; 7 nucleotides line up with TRBD2. Germline V CDR1 and CDR2: SGHVS, FNYEAQ. Trimming cost V 5 bases and J 1 base; bases outside gene matches: 5. There are 14 residues in the CDR3. In DNA form, the CDR3 reads TGTGCCAGCAGCCCCGGGAGGCTGTCCTACGAGCAGTACTTC. Translation: CASSPGRLSYEQYF.

In the case of this clone: At one end, the junction sequence differs from germline, possibly due to a read error. The chain recombines TRBV5-6 with TRBJ1-2; 10 nucleotides line up with TRBD1. Germline CDR1 reads SGHDT; CDR2 reads YYEEEE. The CDR3 runs to 16 residues. The CDR3 nucleotides are TGTGCCTGCAGCTTGGGGGACAGGGGATCAAACTATGGCTACACCTTC. This translates into CACSLGDRGSNYGYTF. The full variable domain, its missing parts supplied by reference TRBV5-6 and TRBJ1-2, is DAGVTQSPTHLIKTRGQQVTLRCSPKSGHDTVSWYQQALGQGPQFIFQYYEEEERQRGNFPDRFSGHQFPNYSSELNVNALLLGDSALYLCACSLGDRGSNYGYTFGSGTRLTVV.

The chain combines TRBV7-2 with TRBJ2-7, with D perhaps matching TRBD1 (5 bases). This CDR3 contains 14 residues. Trimming removed 2 bases at V and 6 bases at J, with 14 bases between. Germline V CDR1 and CDR2: SGHTA, FQGNSA. In DNA form, the CDR3 reads TGTGCCAGCAGCTTAAAAGGGGCAGGCTCCGAGCAGTACTTC. This translates into CASSLKGAGSEQYF.

This clone has a single count. V gene TRBV2 combines with J gene TRBJ2-2, with TRBD1 matching 9 bases. The V segment lost 6 bases and the J segment 5 bases; nucleotides outside the gene matches: 7. The CDR3 spans 15 residues. Per germline, CDR1 SNHLY and CDR2 FYNNEI. The CDR3 region has the DNA TGTGCCAGCAGCCAAGGACAGGGGAGGACCGGGGAGCTGTTTTTT. Translating gives CASSQGQGRTGELFF.

The CDR3 reads CASSESKDSANTEAFF. The CDR3 region has the DNA TGCGCCAGCAGTGAGTCCAAGGACTCTGCGAACACTGAAGCTTTCTTT. This chain connects TRBV10-1 to TRBJ1-1; D is unresolved. Germline V gene data show CDR1 as WNHNN and CDR2 as SYGVQD (reference sequence). The CDR3 sequence is 16 residues long. The V end was cut by 0 bases, the J end by 1 base, with 12 bases between.

The V and J genes are TRBV4-1 and TRBJ1-1; no clear D. From germline, CDR1 is MGHRA and CDR2 YSYEKL. CDR3 size: 15 residues. The V and J ends lost 4 bases and 6 bases respectively, with 18 bases between them. CDR3 coding DNA: TGCGCCAGCAGCCCAATTTCACGGAGTCCCCCTGAAGCTTTCTTT. This translates into CASSPISRSPPEAFF.

This clone was picked up one time. The chain couples TRBV7-8 to TRBJ2-7; 9 bases are shared with TRBD2. CDR1 is SGHVS, CDR2 FQNEAQ, per germline. There are 19 residues in the CDR3. Trimming cost V 1 base and J 5 bases; bases outside gene matches: 18. The DNA of the CDR3 is TGTGCCAGCAGCTTAGATCGGCGACAGGGAACTAGCGGGTGGAACGAGCAGTACTTC. Encoded protein: CASSLDRRQGTSGWNEQYF.

Notes on this clone: The germline gene is not matched at one end of the junction; a read error may be the cause. The CDR3 sequence is CASRQDMRRGSPYEQYF. The DNA for the CDR3 is TGTGCCAGCCGCCAAGATATGAGACGGGGGAGTCCCTACGAGCAGTACTTC. V and J are TRBV4-2 and TRBJ2-7, with D perhaps matching TRBD2 (6 bases). This CDR3 is built from 17 residues. CDR1 and CDR2 (germline): LGHNA, YNFKEQ.

This clone showed up just a few times. J is TRBJ1-4 and V is TRBV6-6; 8 positions match TRBD1. The CDR3 consists of 14 residues. J was trimmed by 7 bases and V by 8 bases; bases with no gene match: 9. Looked up from germline, CDR1 is MNHNY and CDR2 is SVGAGI (reference sequence). The CDR3 DNA follows: TGTGCCAGCCACGGAGACAGGGGAAGTGAAAAACTGTTTTTT. This codes for CASHGDRGSEKLFF.

This clone appeared once. This CDR3 reads CASRTPGHSSGNTIYF. The CDR3 DNA reads as TGTGCCAGTAGGACCCCGGGACACAGCTCTGGAAACACCATATATTTT. The chain has TRBV19 and TRBJ1-3, with D possibly being TRBD1 (6 bases). V was pared by 6 bases and J by 0 bases, with 15 bases between. Germline V gene data show CDR1 as LNHDA and CDR2 as SQIVND (reference sequence). The CDR3 totals 16 residues.

The chain recombines TRBV4-1 with TRBJ2-1; TRBD2 aligns across 9 bases. V trimming: 1 base; J trimming: 0 bases; junction bases outside the gene matches: 4. The CDR3 extends over 17 amino acids. Germline lookup yields CDR1 MGHRA and CDR2 YSYEKL. The CDR3 nucleotides read TGCGCCAGCAGCCAAGCCGCGGGGGGGGGCTCCTACAATGAGCAGTTCTTC. Protein sequence: CASSQAAGGGSYNEQFF.

V usage is TRBV10-2 and J usage is TRBJ2-7, with 7 bases fitting TRBD1. CDR1 is WSHSY, CDR2 SAAADI, per germline. The J segment lost 3 bases and the V segment lost 6 bases, leaving 14 bases of the junction unmatched. The CDR3 is 16 residues long. The CDR3 region is CASRDRRTGPFYEQYF. The CDR3 coding sequence is TGCGCCAGCAGGGACAGGAGAACGGGGCCTTTCTACGAGCAGTACTTC.

This chain joins TRBV4-1 and TRBJ1-1; possibly TRBD1 for D (5 bases). Trimming pared 3 bases from V and 3 bases from J, leaving 11 bases between. CDR3 size: 14 residues. The germline CDR1 and CDR2 sequences are MGHRA and YSYEKL. The CDR3 spells CASSQNQGYTEAFF. Written as DNA, the CDR3 is TGCGCCAGCAGCCAGAACCAGGGTTACACTGAAGCTTTCTTT.

V gene TRBV4-1 combines with J gene TRBJ1-4, with TRBD1 as a possible D gene (5 bases). The CDR3 sequence is 16 residues long. Germline CDR1 MGHRA, CDR2 YSYEKL. V was clipped by 4 bases and J by 8 bases, with 20 bases between them. The CDR3 bases are TGCGCCAGCAGCCCGCGCGCGGCAGGGAGGTTAGAAAAACTGTTTTTT. This encodes CASSPRAAGRLEKLFF.

The DNA for the CDR3 is TGCGCCAGCAGCTTGGTAGGGGCGGACGCAGATACGCAGTATTTT. This codes for CASSLVGADADTQYF. The genes are TRBV5-1 and TRBJ2-3, with D tentatively TRBD1 (5 bases). Germline CDR1 and CDR2: SGHRS and YFSETQ. The CDR3 covers 15 residues. V dropped 0 bases and J dropped 4 bases, with 12 bases sitting between them.

The V call is TRBV7-9, the J call TRBJ1-1; D not certain. The CDR3 consists of 16 residues. CDR1 and CDR2 (germline): SEHNR, FQNEAQ (reference sequence). V dropped 2 bases and J dropped 0 bases, with 13 bases sitting between them. CDR3 coding DNA: TGTGCCAGCAGCTTACTGGGCGGACTTATGAACACTGAAGCTTTCTTT. This sequence encodes CASSLLGGLMNTEAFF.

The chain uses TRBV5-1 and TRBJ1-5; D not resolved. V was clipped by 5 bases and J by 4 bases, with 10 bases between them. The germline gives CDR1 SGHRS, CDR2 YFSETQ. The CDR3 extends over 13 amino acids. The CDR3 bases are TGCGCCAGCAGTCCGGGGATTAATCAGCCCCAGCATTTT. This gives the protein CASSPGINQPQHF.

The chain combines TRBV19 with TRBJ2-5; TRBD2 is a possible D gene (6 bases). This CDR3 region has 14 residues. The V gene lost 5 bases and the J gene lost 2 bases, with 12 bases spanning the gap. From germline, CDR1 is LNHDA and CDR2 SQIVND (reference sequence). The CDR3 loop is CASSPRDFQETQYF. The CDR3 region has the DNA TGTGCCAGTAGTCCCCGGGACTTTCAAGAGACCCAGTACTTC.